This TCR beta chain was sequenced during a study of CD8+ T cells in alopecia areata. As to treatment: oral pan-JAK inhibitor, 5-10 mg twice daily. The table lists this clone with a few counts. Sequencing templates came from extracted RNA that was reverse transcribed into cDNA. Some clones are missing from TCRdb's copy, which holds only in-frame ones; the method was immunoSEQ multiplex PCR. Found here are fewer than 250,000 clones, 45% to 75% of them singletons; the top ten hold 0.65% to 0.7%. This receptor was taken from a human donor with alopecia areata. The specimen was CD4+ T cells sorted from blood, collected at week 4, from a patient treated with tofacitinib.

In nucleotides, the CDR3 is TGTGCCAGCGACCCAGGGGGTGACAAAAACATTCAGTACTTC. Protein: CASDPGGDKNIQYF. V usage is TRBV28 and J usage is TRBJ2-4, with 7 bases matching TRBD1. The ends lost 8 bases at V and 3 bases at J; junction bases unmatched: 7. CDR1 is MDHEN and CDR2 is SYDVKM in the germline V gene. The CDR3 has 14 residues. The complete variable domain, with remaining parts taken from reference TRBV28 and TRBJ2-4, reads DVKVTQSSRYLVKRTGEKVFLECVQDMDHENMFWYRQDPGLGLRLIYFSYDVKMKEKGDIPEGYSVSREKKERFSLILESASTNQTSMYLCASDPGGDKNIQYFGAGTRLSVL.